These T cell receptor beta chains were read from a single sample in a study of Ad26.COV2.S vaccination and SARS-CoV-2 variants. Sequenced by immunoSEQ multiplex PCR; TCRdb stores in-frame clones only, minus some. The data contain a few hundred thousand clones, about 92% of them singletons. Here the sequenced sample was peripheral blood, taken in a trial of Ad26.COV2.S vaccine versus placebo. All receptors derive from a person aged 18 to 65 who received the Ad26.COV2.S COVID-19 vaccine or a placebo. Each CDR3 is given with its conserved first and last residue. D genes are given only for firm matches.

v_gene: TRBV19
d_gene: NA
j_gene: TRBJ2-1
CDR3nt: TGTGCCAGTAGTTACCTTAATGAGCAGTTCTTC
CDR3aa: CASSYLNEQFF

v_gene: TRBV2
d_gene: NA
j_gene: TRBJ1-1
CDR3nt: TGTGCCAGCAGGTACGGACCTAACACTGAAGCTTTCTTT
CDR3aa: CASRYGPNTEAFF

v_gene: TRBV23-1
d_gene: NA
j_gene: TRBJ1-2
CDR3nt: TGCGCCAGCAGACTCAGTGGGACTGCGACCCTCTTGGGGGGCTACACCTTC
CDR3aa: CASRLSGTATLLGGYTF

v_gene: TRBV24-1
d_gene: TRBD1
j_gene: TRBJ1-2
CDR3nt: TGTGCCACCAGCAAAACCGGGACAGGGATGGATGGCTACACCTTC
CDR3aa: CATSKTGTGMDGYTF

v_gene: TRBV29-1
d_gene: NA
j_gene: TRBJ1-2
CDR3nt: TGCAGCGCTTGGAGGGGGAGGAACTATGGCTACACCTTC
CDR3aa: CSAWRGRNYGYTF

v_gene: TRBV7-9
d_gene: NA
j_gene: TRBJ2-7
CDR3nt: TGTGCCAGCAGCTTTAGAAGCGGGCAGTACTTC
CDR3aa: CASSFRSGQYF

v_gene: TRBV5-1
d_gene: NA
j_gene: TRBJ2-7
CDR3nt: TGCGCCAGCAGCGGGTGGGCGGGGAACTACGAGCAGTACTTC
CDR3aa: CASSGWAGNYEQYF

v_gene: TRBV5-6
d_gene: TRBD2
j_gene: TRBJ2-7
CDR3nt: TGTGCCAGCAGCCAAAAGACTAGCGCCTACGAGCAGTACTTC
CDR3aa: CASSQKTSAYEQYF

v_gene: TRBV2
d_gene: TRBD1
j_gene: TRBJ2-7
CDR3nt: TGTGCCAGTAGACCTACAGGGGTCGGCTACGAGCAGTACTTC
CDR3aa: CASRPTGVGYEQYF

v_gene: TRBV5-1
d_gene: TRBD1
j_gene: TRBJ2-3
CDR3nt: TGCGCCAGCAGCCGACAGGGGAGCACAGATACGCAGTATTTT
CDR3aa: CASSRQGSTDTQYF

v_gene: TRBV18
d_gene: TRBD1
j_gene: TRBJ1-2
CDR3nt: TGTGCCAGCTCACCGGGCAGGGGGAACTATGGCTACACCTTC
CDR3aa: CASSPGRGNYGYTF

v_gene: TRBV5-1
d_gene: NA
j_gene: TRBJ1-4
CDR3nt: TGCGCCAGCAGCCTCCACGGAAGGGAAGAAAAACTGTTTTTT
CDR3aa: CASSLHGREEKLFF

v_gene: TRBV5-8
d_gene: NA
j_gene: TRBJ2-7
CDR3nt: TGTGCCAGCACCTCCCGGGGGATCGCCTACGAGCAGTACTTC
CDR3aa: CASTSRGIAYEQYF

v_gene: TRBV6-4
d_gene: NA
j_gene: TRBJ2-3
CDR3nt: TGTGCCAGCAGTTCCGATCTATTAGATACGCAGTATTTT
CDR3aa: CASSSDLLDTQYF

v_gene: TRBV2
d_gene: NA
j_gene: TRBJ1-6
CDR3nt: TGTGCCAGCATCGACAGAAGAAATAATTCACCCCTCCACTTT
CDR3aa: CASIDRRNNSPLHF

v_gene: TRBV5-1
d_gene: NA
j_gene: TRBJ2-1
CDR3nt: TGCGCCAGCAGCTGGGCCGGTTCACCCACCAATGAGCAGTTCTTC
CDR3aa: CASSWAGSPTNEQFF

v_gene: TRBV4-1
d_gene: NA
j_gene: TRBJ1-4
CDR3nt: TGCGCCAGCAGCCTTTCCGGGACTTCAAGCGAAAAACTGTTTTTT
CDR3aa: CASSLSGTSSEKLFF

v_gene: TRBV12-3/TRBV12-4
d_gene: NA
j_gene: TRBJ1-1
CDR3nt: TGTGCCAGCAGTTTGATCCGGGCGGGTGAAGCTTTCTTT
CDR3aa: CASSLIRAGEAFF

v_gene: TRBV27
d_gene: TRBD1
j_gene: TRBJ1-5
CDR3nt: TGTGCCAGCAGTTTCGGACAGGGCCCCAATCAGCCCCAGCATTTT
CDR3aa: CASSFGQGPNQPQHF

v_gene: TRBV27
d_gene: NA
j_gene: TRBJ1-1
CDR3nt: TGTGCCAGCACCAAGACAGGATTGAACACTGAAGCTTTCTTT
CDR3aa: CASTKTGLNTEAFF

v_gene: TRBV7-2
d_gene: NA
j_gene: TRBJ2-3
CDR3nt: TGTGCCAGCAGCTTAGAGACTAGAGGCACAGATACGCAGTATTTT
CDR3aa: CASSLETRGTDTQYF

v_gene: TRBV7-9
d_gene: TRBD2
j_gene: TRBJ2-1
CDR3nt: TGTGCCAGCAGCTCTAGGACTAGCGGGAGGCTTAGCTCCTACAATGAGCAGTTCTTC
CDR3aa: CASSSRTSGRLSSYNEQFF

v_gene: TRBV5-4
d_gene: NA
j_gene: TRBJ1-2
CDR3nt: TGTGCCAGCAGCTTGGGAGGGGATCAGGGCTACACCTTC
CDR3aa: CASSLGGDQGYTF

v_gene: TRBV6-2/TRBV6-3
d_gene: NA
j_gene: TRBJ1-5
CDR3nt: TGTGCCAGCAGTTACGGGGGACTTATTAGCAATCAGCCCCAGCATTTT
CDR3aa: CASSYGGLISNQPQHF